The 10 T cell receptor beta chains presented below share a single source sample, sequenced in a study of T-cell memory formation after mild COVID-19. TCRdb independently ran MiXCR on the 5' RACE reads; one entry per CDR3 protein. The sample consists of 500,000 to 650,000 distinct CDR3 sequences, less than 25% of them appearing once. The material sequenced was PBMCs or a T cell subset sorted from them (not recorded which). The receptors shown here come from an adult woman who had mild COVID-19 (a few samples of this study predate the infection). Cell type and time point are not known.

This clonotype was counted a single time. The gene calls are TRBV7-9 and TRBJ2-3; either TRBD1 or TRBD2 may fit D (6 bases each). The CDR3 spans 14 residues. The V gene lost 5 bases and the J gene lost 2 bases, with 11 bases spanning the gap. Germline V gene sequence: CDR1 SEHNR, CDR2 FQNEAQ (reference sequence). CDR3: CASSRGRDTDTQYF. CDR3 nucleotides: TGTGCCAGCAGCCGGGGGCGGGACACAGATACGCAGTATTTT.

This clonotype was observed a few times. The chain is built from TRBV29-1 and TRBJ2-3; TRBD2 matches 7 bases. The germline V gene has CDR1 SQVTM and CDR2 ANQGSEA. The trim removed 5 bases at V and 2 bases at J, leaving 4 bases unmatched. The CDR3 length is 13 residues. In nucleotides, the CDR3 is TGCAGCGTTAGCGGGAACACCACAGATACGCAGTATTTT. Residues: CSVSGNTTDTQYF.

This clonotype occurred a few times. This rearrangement joins TRBV29-1 to TRBJ2-5; D call uncertain. Germline V CDR1 and CDR2: SQVTM, ANQGSEA. The CDR3 is 15 residues long. V gave up 3 bases and J gave up 2 bases, with 16 bases separating them. CDR3 nucleotide sequence: TGCAGCGTTGAGGGTAGTCTGACACTACAAGAGACCCAGTACTTC. Its translation is CSVEGSLTLQETQYF.

This clonotype has just a few counts. The V call is TRBV7-2, the J call TRBJ1-2; TRBD1 matches 8 bases. V lost 4 bases, J lost 7 bases, and 5 bases stayed unmatched. The CDR3 spans 13 residues. The germline V gene encodes CDR1 SGHTA and CDR2 FQGNSA. CDR3: CASSSRGRSGYTF. Written as DNA, the CDR3 is TGTGCCAGCAGCTCCAGGGGGCGAAGTGGCTACACCTTC.

This clonotype occurred a few times. The CDR3 spells CASLQRGHGGELFF. The CDR3 DNA reads TGTGCCAGCCTCCAACGGGGGCATGGCGGGGAGCTGTTTTTT. This chain joins TRBV7-9 and TRBJ2-2; D may match TRBD1 or TRBD2 (6 bases each). V lost 8 bases and J lost 7, with 17 bases in between. The length of the CDR3 is 14 residues. From germline, CDR1 is SEHNR and CDR2 FQNEAQ (reference sequence).

This chain uses TRBV6-5 with TRBJ2-5; D gene ambiguous. The CDR3 extends over 14 amino acids. Germline CDR1 MNHEY, CDR2 SVGAGI. The V and J ends lost 6 bases and 1 base respectively, with 12 bases between them. The CDR3 region has the DNA TGTGCCAGCAGCTATACTACCATCCAAGAGACCCAGTACTTC. This encodes CASSYTTIQETQYF.

Only a few counts were recorded for this clonotype. This sequence joins TRBV7-9 and TRBJ2-5; 10 bases line up with TRBD2. J was trimmed by 4 bases and V by 3 bases; bases with no gene match: 14. The CDR3 runs 18 residues. Germline CDR1 reads SEHNR; CDR2 reads FQNEAQ (reference sequence). The CDR3 loop reads CASSLGDLGIAGGETQYF. The CDR3 bases are TGTGCCAGCAGCTTGGGGGACCTGGGGATAGCGGGAGGAGAGACCCAGTACTTC.

This clonotype was observed a few times. J is TRBJ2-1 and V is TRBV7-3; D unresolved. Trimming stripped 3 bases from V and 6 bases from J, with 9 bases between. Germline V gives CDR1 SGHTA, CDR2 FQGTGA. The CDR3 has 13 amino acids. The CDR3 coding sequence is TGTGCCAGCAGCTTTAGTCAACCCAATGAGCAGTTCTTC. Translated: CASSFSQPNEQFF.

The CDR3 DNA sequence: TGTGCCAGCAGTACCCCGCGGGGGGCGGGCAATCGTGGCTACACCTTC. It yields the protein CASSTPRGAGNRGYTF. The chain carries TRBV6-6 and TRBJ1-2; TRBD1 might be the D (6 bases). Germline CDR1 MNHNY, CDR2 SVGAGI (reference sequence). The CDR3 has 16 residues. V was cut by 5 bases and J by 7 bases, with 23 bases left in between.

This rearrangement joins TRBV25-1 to TRBJ2-7, with 9 positions matching TRBD1. This CDR3 spans 15 amino acids. Germline loops: CDR1 MGHDK, CDR2 SYGVNS. V shed 4 bases, J shed 6 bases, and the junction held 10 bases outside the gene matches. CDR3 sequence: CASSGGTGLISEQYF. DNA of the CDR3: TGTGCCAGCAGTGGGGGGACAGGGTTAATTAGCGAGCAGTACTTC.